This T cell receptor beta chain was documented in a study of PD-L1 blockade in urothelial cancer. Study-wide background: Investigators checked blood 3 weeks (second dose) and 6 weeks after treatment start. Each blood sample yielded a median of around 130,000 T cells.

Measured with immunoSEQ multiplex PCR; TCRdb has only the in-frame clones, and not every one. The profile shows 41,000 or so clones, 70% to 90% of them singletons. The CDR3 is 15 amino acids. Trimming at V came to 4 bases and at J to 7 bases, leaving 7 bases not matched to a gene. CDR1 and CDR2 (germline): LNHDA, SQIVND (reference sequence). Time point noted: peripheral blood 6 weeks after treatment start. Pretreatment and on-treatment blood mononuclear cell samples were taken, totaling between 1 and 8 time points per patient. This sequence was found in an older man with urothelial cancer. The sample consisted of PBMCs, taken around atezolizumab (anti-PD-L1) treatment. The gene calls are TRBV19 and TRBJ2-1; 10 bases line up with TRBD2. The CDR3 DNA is TGTGCCAGTAGTAACAAGCGGGAGGGCCGAAATGAGCAGTTCTTC. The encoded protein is CASSNKREGRNEQFF.